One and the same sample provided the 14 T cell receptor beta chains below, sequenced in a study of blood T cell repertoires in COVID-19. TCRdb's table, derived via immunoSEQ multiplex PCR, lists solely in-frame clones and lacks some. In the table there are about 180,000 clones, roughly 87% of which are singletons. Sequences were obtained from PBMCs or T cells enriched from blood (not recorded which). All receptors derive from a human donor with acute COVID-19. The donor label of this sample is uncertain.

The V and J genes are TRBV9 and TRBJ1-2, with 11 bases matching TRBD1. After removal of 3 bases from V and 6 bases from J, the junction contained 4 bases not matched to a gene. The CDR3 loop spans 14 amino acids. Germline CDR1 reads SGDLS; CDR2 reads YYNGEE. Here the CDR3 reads CASSGRDRGDGYTF. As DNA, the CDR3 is TGTGCCAGCAGCGGCCGGGACAGGGGGGATGGCTACACCTTC.

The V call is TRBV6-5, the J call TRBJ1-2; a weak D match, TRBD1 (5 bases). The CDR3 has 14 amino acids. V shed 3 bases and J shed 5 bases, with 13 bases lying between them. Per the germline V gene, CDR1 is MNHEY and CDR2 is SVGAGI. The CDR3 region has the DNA TGTGCCAGCAGTTATTCCGGGGGACTATATGGCTACACCTTC. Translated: CASSYSGGLYGYTF.

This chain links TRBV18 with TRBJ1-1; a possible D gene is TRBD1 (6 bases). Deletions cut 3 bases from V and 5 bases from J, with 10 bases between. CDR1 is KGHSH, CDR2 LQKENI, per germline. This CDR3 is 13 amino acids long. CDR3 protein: CASSPQGWTEAFF. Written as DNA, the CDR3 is TGTGCCAGCTCACCCCAGGGGTGGACTGAAGCTTTCTTT.

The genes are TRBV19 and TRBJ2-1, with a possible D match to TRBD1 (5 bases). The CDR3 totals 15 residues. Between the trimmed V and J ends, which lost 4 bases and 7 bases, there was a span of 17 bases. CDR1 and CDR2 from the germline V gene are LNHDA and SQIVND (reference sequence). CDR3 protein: CASSTDSPLGNEQFF. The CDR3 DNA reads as TGTGCCAGTAGTACCGACAGCCCCCTCGGGAATGAGCAGTTCTTC.

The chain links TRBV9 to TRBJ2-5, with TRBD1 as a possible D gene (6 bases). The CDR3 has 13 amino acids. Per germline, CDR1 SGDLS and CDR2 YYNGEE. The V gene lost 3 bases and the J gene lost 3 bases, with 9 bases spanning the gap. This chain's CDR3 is CASSGGQEETQYF. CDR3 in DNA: TGTGCCAGCAGCGGGGGACAAGAAGAGACCCAGTACTTC. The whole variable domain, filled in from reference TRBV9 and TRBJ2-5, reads DSGVTQTPKHLITATGQRVTLRCSPRSGDLSVYWYQQSLDQGLQFLIQYYNGEERAKGNILERFSAQQFPDLHSELNLSSLELGDSALYFCASSGGQEETQYFGPGTRLLVL.

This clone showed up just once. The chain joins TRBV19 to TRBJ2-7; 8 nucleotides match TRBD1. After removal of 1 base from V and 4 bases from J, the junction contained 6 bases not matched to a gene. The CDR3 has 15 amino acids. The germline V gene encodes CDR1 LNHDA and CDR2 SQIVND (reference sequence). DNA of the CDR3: TGTGCCAGTAGTATAGGGACAGGGTTTCGTTACGAGCAGTACTTC. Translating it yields CASSIGTGFRYEQYF. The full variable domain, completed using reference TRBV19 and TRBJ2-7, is DGGITQSPKYLFRKEGQNVTLSCEQNLNHDAMYWYRQDPGQGLRLIYYSQIVNDFQKGDIAEGYSVSREKKESFPLTVTSAQKNPTAFYLCASSIGTGFRYEQYFGPGTRLTVT.

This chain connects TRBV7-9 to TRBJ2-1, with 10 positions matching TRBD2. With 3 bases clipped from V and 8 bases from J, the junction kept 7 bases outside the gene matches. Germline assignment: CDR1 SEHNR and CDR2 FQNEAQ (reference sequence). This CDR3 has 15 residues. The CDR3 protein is CASSLERGGRDEQFF. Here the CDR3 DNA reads TGTGCCAGCAGCTTGGAGCGGGGGGGCCGGGATGAGCAGTTCTTC.

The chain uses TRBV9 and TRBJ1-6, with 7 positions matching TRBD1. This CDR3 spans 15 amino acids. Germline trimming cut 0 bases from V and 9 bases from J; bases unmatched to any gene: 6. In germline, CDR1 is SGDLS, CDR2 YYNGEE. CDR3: CASSVGAGGTSPLHF. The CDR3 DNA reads TGTGCCAGCAGCGTAGGCGCAGGGGGGACTTCACCCCTCCACTTT.

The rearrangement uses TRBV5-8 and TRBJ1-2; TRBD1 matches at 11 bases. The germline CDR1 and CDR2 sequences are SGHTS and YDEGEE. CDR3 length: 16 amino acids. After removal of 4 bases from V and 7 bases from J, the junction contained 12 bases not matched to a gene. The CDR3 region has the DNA TGTGCCAGCAGCACTATCCGGGACAGGGGGTTTCGTGGCTACACCTTC. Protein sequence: CASSTIRDRGFRGYTF.

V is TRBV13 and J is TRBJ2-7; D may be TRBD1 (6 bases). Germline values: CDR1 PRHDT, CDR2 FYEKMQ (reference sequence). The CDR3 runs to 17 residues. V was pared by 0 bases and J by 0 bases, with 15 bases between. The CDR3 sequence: CASSLGFQTGSSYEQYF. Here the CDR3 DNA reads TGTGCCAGCAGCTTAGGCTTCCAAACAGGGTCCTCCTACGAGCAGTACTTC.

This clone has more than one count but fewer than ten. As DNA, the CDR3 is TGTGCCACCAGCAGGGAGAAACTAGCGGGGACAGACAATGAGCAGTTCTTC. This translates into CATSREKLAGTDNEQFF. V is TRBV15 and J is TRBJ2-1; the match to TRBD2 covers 10 bases. The CDR3 totals 17 residues. V lost 3 bases, J lost 5 bases, and 10 bases stayed unmatched. CDR1 is LNHNV and CDR2 is YYDKDF in the germline V gene (reference sequence).

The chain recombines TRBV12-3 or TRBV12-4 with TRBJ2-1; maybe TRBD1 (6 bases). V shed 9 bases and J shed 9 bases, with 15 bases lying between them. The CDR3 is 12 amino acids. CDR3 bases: TGTGCCAGTCAACAGGGCCGCGGTGAGCAGTTCTTC. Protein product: CASQQGRGEQFF.

The CDR3 spells CATSKPGQGTYEQYF. Written as DNA, the CDR3 is TGTGCCACTTCGAAACCGGGACAGGGAACCTACGAGCAGTACTTC. This chain connects TRBV10-3 to TRBJ2-7; 9 bases fit TRBD1. With V trimmed by 10 bases and J by 2 bases, 12 bases remained unmatched. Looked up from germline, CDR1 is ENHRY and CDR2 is SYGVKD. This CDR3 is 15 amino acids long.

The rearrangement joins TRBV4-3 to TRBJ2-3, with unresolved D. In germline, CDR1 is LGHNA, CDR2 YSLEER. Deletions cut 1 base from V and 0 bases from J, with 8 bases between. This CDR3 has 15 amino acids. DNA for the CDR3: TGCGCCAGCAGCCAAGGCATCAGTAGCACAGATACGCAGTATTTT. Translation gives CASSQGISSTDTQYF.